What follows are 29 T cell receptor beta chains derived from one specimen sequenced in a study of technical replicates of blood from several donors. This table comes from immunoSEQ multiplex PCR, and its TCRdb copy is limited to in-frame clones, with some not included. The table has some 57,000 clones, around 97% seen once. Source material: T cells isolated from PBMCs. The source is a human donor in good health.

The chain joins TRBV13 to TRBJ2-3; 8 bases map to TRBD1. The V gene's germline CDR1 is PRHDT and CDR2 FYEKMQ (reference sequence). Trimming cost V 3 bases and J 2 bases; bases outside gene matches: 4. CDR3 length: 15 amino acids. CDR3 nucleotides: TGTGCCAGCAGCTTTGGGACAGGAACCACAGATACGCAGTATTTT. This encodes CASSFGTGTTDTQYF.

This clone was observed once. The CDR3 spells CASSLADTIYF. For the CDR3, the DNA is TGTGCCAGCAGCCTGGCGGACACCATATATTTT. V gene TRBV11-1 combines with J gene TRBJ1-3; D is undetermined. The ends were cut back, 5 bases at V and 8 bases at J, with 7 bases in the middle. In germline, CDR1 is SGHAT, CDR2 FQDESV (reference sequence). This CDR3 has 11 amino acids.

As DNA, the CDR3 is TGTGCCAGCAGGGGACTAGCGGCAGCCTACGAGCAGTACTTC. This encodes CASRGLAAAYEQYF. The chain carries TRBV2 and TRBJ2-7; 11 bases align to TRBD2. The germline V gene encodes CDR1 SNHLY and CDR2 FYNNEI. The length of the CDR3 is 14 residues. Germline trimming cut 6 bases from V and 2 bases from J; bases unmatched to any gene: 3.

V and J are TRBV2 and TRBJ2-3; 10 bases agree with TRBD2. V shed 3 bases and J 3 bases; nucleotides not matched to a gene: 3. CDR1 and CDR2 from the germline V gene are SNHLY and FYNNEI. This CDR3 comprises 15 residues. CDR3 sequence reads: CASSDPLAGTDTQYF. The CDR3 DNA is TGTGCCAGCAGTGACCCACTAGCGGGAACAGATACGCAGTATTTT.

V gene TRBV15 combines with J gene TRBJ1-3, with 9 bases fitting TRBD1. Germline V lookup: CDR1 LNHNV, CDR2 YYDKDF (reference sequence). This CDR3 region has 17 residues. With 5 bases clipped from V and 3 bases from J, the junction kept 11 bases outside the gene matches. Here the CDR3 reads CATSGGTGKLSGNTIYF. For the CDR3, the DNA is TGTGCCACCAGCGGGGGGACAGGGAAACTCAGTGGAAACACCATATATTTT.

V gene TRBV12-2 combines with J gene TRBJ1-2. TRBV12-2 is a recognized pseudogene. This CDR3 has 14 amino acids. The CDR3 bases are TGTGCAAGTCGCCGCCCCCCCTCGGGCTATGGCTACACCTTC. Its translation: CASRRPPSGYGYTF.

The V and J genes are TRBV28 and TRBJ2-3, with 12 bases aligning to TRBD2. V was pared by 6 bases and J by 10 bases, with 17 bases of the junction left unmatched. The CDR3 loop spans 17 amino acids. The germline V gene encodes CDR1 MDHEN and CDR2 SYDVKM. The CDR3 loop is CASSQIRASGGVYAQYF. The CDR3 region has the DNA TGTGCCAGCAGCCAAATTCGAGCTAGCGGGGGGGTCTACGCGCAGTATTTT.

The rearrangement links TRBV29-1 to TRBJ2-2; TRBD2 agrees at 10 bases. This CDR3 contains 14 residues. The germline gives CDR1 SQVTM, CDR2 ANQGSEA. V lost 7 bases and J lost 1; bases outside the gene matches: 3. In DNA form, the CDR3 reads TGCAGCGCTAGGACTAGCGGGAACACCGGGGAGCTGTTTTTT. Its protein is CSARTSGNTGELFF.

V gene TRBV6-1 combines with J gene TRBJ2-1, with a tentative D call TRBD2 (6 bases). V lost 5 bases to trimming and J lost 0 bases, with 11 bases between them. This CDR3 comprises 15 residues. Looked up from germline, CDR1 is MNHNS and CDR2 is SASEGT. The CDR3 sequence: CASSTAGYSYNEQFF. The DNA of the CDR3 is TGTGCCAGCAGTACGGCGGGATACTCCTACAATGAGCAGTTCTTC.

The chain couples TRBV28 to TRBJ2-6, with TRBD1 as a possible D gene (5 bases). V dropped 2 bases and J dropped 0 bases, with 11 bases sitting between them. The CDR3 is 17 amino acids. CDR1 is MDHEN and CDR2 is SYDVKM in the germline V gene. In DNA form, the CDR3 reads TGTGCCAGCAGTTTAAGACCAGGGAACTCTGGGGCCAACGTCCTGACTTTC. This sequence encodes CASSLRPGNSGANVLTF.

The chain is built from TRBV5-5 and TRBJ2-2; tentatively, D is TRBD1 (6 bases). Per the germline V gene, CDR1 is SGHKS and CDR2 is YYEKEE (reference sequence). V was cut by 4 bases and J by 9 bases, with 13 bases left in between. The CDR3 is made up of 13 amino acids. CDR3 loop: CASSRLQGWELFF. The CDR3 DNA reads TGTGCCAGCAGCCGTTTACAGGGATGGGAGCTGTTTTTT.

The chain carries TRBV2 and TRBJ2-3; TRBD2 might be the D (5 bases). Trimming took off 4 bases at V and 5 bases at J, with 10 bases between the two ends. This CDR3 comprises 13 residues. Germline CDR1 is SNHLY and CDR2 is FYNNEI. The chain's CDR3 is CASSVPGRDTQYF. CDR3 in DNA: TGTGCCAGCAGTGTCCCGGGGAGAGATACGCAGTATTTT.

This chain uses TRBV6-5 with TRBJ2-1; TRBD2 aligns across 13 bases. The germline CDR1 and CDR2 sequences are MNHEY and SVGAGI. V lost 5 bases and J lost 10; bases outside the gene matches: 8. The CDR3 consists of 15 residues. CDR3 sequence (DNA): TGTGCCAGCAGTCCTACTAGCGGGAGGGAGCGGGAGCAGTTCTTC. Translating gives CASSPTSGREREQFF.

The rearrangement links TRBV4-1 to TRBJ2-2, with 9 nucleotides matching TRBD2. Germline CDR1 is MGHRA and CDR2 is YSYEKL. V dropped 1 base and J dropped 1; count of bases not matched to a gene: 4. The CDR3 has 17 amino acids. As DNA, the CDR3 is TGCGCCAGCAGCCAAGGGGCGGGAGGGAGGAACACCGGGGAGCTGTTTTTT. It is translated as CASSQGAGGRNTGELFF.

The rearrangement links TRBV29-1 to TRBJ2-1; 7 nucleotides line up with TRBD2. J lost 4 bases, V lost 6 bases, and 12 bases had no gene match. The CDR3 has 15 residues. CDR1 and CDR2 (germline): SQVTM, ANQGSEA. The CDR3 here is CSVGGVLDSYNEQFF. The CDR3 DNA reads TGCAGCGTGGGAGGGGTGCTAGATTCGTACAATGAGCAGTTCTTC.

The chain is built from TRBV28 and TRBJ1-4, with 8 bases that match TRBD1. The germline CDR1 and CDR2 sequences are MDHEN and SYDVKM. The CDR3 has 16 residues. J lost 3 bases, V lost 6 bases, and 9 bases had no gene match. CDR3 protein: CASSQDRDSANEKLFF. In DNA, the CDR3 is TGTGCCAGCAGCCAGGACAGGGATTCAGCTAATGAAAAACTGTTTTTT.

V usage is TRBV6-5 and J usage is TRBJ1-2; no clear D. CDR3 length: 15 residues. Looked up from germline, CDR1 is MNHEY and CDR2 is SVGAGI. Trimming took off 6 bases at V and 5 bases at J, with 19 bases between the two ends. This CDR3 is CASRSQMAGLYGYTF. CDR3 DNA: TGTGCCAGCAGGTCCCAGATGGCGGGCCTTTATGGCTACACCTTC.

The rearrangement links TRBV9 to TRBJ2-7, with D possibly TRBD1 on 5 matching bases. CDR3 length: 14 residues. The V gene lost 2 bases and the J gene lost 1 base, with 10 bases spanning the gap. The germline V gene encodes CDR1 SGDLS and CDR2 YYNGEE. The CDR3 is CASSVSQGSYEQYF. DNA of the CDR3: TGTGCCAGCAGCGTTTCCCAGGGATCCTACGAGCAGTACTTC.

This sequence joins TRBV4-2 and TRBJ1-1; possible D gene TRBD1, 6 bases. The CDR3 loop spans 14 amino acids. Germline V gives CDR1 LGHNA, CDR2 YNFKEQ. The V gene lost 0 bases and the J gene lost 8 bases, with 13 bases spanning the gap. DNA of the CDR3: TGTGCCAGCAGCCAAGATCTGTGGACAGAGGAAGCTTTCTTT. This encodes CASSQDLWTEEAFF.

The DNA of the CDR3 is TGTGCCAGCAGTGACCGGGGACTAGCGGGGGGAGATGAGCAGTTCTTC. Translation gives CASSDRGLAGGDEQFF. The genes are TRBV6-4 and TRBJ2-1, with 15 bases matching TRBD2. CDR1 MRHNA and CDR2 SNTAGT come from the germline V gene. After removal of 2 bases from V and 8 bases from J, the junction contained 4 bases not matched to a gene. This CDR3 spans 16 amino acids.

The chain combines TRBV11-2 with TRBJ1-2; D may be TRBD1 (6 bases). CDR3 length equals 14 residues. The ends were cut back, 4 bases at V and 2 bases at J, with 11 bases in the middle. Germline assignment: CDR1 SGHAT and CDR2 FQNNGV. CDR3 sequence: CASSWKQGNYGYTF. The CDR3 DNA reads TGTGCCAGCAGCTGGAAACAGGGAAACTATGGCTACACCTTC.

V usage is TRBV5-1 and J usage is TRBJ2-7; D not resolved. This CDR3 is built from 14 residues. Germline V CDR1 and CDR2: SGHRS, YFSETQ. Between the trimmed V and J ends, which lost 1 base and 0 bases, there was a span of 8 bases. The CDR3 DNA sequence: TGCGCCAGCAGCTTGACAGAGAGCTCCTACGAGCAGTACTTC. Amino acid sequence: CASSLTESSYEQYF. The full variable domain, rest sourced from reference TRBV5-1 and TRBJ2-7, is KAGVTQTPRYLIKTRGQQVTLSCSPISGHRSVSWYQQTPGQGLQFLFEYFSETQRNKGNFPGRFSGRQFSNSRSEMNVSTLELGDSALYLCASSLTESSYEQYFGPGTRLTVT.

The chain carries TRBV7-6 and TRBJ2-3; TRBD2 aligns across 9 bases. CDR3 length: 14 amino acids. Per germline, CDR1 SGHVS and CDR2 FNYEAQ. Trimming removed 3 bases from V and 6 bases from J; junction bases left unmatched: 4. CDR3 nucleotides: TGTGCCAGCAGCTTCGGCGGGGGGGCCGATACGCAGTATTTT. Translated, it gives CASSFGGGADTQYF.

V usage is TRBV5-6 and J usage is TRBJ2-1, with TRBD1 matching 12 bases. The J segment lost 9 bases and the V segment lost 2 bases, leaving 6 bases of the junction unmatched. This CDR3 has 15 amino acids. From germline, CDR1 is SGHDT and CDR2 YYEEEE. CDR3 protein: CASSFRDRGRGEQFF. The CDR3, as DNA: TGTGCCAGCAGCTTCCGGGACAGGGGGCGCGGTGAGCAGTTCTTC.

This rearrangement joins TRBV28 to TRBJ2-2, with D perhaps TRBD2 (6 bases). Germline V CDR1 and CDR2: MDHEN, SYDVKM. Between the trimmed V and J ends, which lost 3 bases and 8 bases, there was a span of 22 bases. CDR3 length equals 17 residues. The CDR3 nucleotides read TGTGCCAGCAGTTTCCGAACCCGGGGGTCGGTGGGTGGGGAGCTGTTTTTT. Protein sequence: CASSFRTRGSVGGELFF.

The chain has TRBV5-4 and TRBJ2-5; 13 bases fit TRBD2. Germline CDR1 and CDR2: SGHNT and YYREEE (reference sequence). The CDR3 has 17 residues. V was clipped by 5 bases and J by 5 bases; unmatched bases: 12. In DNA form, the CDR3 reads TGTGCCAGCAGATCCGGACTAGCGGGGGCCTCCGGGGAGACCCAGTACTTC. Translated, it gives CASRSGLAGASGETQYF.

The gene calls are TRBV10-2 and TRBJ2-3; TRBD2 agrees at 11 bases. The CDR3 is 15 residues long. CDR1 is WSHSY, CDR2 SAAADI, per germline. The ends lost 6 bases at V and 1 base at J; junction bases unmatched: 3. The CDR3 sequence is CASRRLAGRTDTQYF. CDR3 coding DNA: TGCGCCAGCAGAAGACTAGCGGGACGCACAGATACGCAGTATTTT.

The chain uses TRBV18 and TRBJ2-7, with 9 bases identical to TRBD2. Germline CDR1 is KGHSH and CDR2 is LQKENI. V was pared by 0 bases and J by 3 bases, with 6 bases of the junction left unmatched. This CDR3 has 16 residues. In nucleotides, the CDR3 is TGTGCCAGCTCACCACCGACTAGCGGATTCCACTACGAGCAGTACTTC. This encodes CASSPPTSGFHYEQYF.

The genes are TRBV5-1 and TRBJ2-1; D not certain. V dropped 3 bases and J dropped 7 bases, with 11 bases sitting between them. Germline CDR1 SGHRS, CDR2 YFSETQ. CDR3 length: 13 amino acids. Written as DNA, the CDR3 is TGCGCCAGCAGCTCGCGTGTTCCTAATGAGCAGTTCTTC. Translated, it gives CASSSRVPNEQFF.